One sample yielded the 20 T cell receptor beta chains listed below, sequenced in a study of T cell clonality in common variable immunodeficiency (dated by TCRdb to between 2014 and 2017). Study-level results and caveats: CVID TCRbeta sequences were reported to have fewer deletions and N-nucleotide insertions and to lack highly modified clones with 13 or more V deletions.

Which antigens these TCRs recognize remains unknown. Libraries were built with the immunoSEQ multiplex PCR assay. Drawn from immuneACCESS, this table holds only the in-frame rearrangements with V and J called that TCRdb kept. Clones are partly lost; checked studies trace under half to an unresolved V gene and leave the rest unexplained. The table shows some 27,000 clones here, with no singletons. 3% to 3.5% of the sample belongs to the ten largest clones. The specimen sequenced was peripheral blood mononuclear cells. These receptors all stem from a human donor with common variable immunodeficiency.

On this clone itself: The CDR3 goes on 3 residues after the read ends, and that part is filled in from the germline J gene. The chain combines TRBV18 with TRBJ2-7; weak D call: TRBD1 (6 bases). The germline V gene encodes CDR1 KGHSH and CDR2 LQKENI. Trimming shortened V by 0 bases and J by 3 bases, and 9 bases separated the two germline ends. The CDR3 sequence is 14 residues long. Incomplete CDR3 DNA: TGTGCCAGCTCACCACCGCAACAGGGCTACGAG. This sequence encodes CASSPPQQGYE. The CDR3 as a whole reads CASSPPQQGYEQYF.

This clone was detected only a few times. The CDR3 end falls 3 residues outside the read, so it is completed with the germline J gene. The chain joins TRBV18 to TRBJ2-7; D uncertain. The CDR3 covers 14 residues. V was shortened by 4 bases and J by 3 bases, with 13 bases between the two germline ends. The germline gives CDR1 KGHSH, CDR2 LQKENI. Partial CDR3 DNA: TGTGCCAGCTCACTTGGTGCTACCCACTACGAG. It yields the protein CASSLGATHYE. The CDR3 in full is CASSLGATHYEQYF.

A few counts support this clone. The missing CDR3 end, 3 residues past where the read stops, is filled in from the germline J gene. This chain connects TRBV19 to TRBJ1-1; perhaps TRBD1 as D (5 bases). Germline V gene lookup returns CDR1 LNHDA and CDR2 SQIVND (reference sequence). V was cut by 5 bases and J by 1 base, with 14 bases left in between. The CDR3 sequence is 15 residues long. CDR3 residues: CASSPQRGGNTEAFF. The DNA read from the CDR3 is TGTGCCAGTAGTCCCCAGCGGGGCGGGAACACTGAA. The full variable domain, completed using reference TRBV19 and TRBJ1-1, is DGGITQSPKYLFRKEGQNVTLSCEQNLNHDAMYWYRQDPGQGLRLIYYSQIVNDFQKGDIAEGYSVSREKKESFPLTVTSAQKNPTAFYLCASSPQRGGNTEAFFGQGTRLTVV.

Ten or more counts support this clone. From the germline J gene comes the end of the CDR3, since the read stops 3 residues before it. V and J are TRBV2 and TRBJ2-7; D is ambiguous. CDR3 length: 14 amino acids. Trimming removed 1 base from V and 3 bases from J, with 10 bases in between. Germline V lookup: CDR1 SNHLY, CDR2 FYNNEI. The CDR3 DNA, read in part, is TGTGCCAGCAGTGAAGGTGGCAGATACTACGAG. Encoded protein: CASSEGGRYYE. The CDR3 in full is CASSEGGRYYEQYF.

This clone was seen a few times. This CDR3 is CASSLWPWTGRKGGTGELFF. CDR3 bases read: TGCGCCAGCAGTTTGTGGCCTTGGACAGGTCGAAAAGGTGGCACCGGGGAG. The chain uses TRBV23-1 and TRBJ2-2; 7 nucleotides line up with TRBD1. The sequenced fragment ends 3 residues before the CDR3 boundary, so the rest is inferred from the germline J gene. TRBV23-1 is an open reading frame whose function is uncertain. This CDR3 region has 20 residues. V trimming: 5 bases; J trimming: 4 bases; junction bases outside the gene matches: 22.

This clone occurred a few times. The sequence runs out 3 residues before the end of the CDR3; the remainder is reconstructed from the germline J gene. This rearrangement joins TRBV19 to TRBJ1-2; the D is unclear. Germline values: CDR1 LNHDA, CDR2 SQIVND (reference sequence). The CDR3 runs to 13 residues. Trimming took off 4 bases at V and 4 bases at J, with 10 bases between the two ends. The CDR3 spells CASSSGRGYGYTF. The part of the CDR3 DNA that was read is TGTGCCAGTAGTAGTGGTCGGGGCTATGGC.

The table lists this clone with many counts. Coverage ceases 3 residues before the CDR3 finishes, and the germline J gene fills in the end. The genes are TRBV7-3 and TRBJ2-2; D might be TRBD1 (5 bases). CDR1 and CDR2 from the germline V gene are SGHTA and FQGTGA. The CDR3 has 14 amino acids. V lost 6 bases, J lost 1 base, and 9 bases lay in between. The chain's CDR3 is CASRADMNTGELFF. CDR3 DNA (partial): TGTGCCAGCAGGGCGGACATGAACACCGGGGAG.

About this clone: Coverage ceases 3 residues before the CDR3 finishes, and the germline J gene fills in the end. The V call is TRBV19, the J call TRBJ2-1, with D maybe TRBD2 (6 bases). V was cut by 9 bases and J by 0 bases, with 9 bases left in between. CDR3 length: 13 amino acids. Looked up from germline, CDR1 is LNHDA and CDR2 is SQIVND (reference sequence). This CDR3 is CASRGSSYNEQFF. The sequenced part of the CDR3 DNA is TGTGCCAGCCGGGGGAGCTCCTACAATGAG.

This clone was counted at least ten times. CDR3 loop: CSTGGRADSPLHF. The sequenced part of the CDR3 DNA is TGCAGTACCGGGGGGAGGGCGGATTCACCC. The chain combines TRBV20-1 with TRBJ1-6, with D possibly matching TRBD1 (5 bases). The read finishes 3 residues shy of the CDR3 end, and the germline J gene is used to complete it. CDR3 length equals 13 residues. Between the trimmed V and J ends, which lost 8 bases and 8 bases, there was a span of 16 bases. Germline V gene data show CDR1 as DFQATT and CDR2 as SNEGSKA (reference sequence).

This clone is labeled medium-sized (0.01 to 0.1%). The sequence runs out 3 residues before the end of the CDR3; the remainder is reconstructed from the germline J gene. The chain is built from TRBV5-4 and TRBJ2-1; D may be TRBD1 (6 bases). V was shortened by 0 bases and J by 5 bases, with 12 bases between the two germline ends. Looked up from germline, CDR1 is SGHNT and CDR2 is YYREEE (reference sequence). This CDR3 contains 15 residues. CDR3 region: CASSLADRLNNEQFF. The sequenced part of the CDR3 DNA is TGTGCCAGCAGCTTGGCCGACAGGTTAAACAATGAG.

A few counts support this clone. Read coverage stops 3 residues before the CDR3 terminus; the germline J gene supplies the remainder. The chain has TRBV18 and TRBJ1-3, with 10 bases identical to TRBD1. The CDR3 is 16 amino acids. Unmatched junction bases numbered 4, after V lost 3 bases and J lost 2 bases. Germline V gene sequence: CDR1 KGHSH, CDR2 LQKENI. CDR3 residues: CASSPKTGGTGNTIYF. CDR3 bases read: TGTGCCAGCTCACCTAAGACAGGGGGCACTGGAAACACC. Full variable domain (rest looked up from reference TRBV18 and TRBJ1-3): NAGVMQNPRHLVRRRGQEARLRCSPMKGHSHVYWYRQLPEEGLKFMVYLQKENIIDESGMPKERFSAEFPKEGPSILRIQQVVRGDSAAYFCASSPKTGGTGNTIYFGEGSWLTVV.

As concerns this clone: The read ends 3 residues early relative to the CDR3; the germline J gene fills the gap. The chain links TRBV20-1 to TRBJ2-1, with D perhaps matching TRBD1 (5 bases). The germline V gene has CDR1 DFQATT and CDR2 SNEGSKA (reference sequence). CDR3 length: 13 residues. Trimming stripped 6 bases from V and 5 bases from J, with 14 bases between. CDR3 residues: CSAKRDRDNEQFF. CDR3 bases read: TGCAGTGCGAAACGAGACAGAGACAATGAG.

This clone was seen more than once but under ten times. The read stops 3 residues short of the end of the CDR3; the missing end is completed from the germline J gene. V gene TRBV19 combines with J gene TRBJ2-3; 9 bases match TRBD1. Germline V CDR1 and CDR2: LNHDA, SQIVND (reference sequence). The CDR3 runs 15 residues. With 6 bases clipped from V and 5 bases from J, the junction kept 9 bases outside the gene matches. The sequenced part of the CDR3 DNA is TGTGCCAGTAGGATAACAGGGGGCACACGAGATACG. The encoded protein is CASRITGGTRDT. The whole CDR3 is CASRITGGTRDTQYF.

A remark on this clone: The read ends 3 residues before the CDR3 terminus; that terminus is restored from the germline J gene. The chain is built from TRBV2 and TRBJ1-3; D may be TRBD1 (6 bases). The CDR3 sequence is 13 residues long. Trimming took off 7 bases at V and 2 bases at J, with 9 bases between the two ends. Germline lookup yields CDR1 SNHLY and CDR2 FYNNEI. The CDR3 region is CASTTGTGNTIYF. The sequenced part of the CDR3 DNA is TGTGCCAGCACCACAGGGACTGGAAACACC.

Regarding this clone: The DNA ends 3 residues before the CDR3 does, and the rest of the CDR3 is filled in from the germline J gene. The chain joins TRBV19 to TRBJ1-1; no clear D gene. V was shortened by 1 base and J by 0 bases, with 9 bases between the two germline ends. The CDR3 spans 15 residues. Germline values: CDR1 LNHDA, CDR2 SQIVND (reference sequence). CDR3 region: CASSIVRQLNTEAFF. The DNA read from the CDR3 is TGTGCCAGTAGTATAGTGCGGCAGTTGAACACTGAA.

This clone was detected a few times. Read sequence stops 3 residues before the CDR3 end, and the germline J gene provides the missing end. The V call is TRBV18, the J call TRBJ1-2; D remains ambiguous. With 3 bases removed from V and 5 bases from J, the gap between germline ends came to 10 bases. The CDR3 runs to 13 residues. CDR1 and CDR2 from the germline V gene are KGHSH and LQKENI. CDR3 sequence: CASSPPAWYGYTF. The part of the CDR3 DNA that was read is TGTGCCAGCTCACCGCCAGCGTGGTATGGC.

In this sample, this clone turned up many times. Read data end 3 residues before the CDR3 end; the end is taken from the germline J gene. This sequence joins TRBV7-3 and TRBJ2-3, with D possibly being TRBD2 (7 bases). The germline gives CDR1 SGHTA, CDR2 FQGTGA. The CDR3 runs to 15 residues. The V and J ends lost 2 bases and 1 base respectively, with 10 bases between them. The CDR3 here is CASSLGGGRTDTQYF. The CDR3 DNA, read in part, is TGTGCCAGCAGCTTAGGCGGGGGCCGCACAGATACG.

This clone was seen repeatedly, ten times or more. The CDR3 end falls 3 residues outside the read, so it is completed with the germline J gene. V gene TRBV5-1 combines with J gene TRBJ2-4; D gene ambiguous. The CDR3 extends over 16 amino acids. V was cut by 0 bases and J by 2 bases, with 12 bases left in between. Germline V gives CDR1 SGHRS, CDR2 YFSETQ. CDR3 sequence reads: CASSLDPRGTKNIQYF. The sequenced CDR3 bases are TGCGCCAGCAGCTTGGACCCACGCGGAACCAAAAACATT.

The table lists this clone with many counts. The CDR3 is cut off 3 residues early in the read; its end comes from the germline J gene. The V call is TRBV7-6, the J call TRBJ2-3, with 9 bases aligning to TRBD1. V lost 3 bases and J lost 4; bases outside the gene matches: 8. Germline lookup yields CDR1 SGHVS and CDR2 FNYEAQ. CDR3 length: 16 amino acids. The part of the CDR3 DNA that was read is TGTGCCAGCAGCTTGGAGGGGGGACAGGGTCCAGATACG. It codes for CASSLEGGQGPDT. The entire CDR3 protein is CASSLEGGQGPDTQYF.

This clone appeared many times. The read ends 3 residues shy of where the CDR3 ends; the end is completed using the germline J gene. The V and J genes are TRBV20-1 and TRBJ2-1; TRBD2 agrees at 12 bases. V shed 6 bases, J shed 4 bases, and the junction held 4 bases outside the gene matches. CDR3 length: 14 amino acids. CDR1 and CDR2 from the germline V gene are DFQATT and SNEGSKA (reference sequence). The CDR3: CSARLAGAYNEQFF. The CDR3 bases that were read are TGCAGTGCGCGACTAGCGGGGGCTTACAATGAG.